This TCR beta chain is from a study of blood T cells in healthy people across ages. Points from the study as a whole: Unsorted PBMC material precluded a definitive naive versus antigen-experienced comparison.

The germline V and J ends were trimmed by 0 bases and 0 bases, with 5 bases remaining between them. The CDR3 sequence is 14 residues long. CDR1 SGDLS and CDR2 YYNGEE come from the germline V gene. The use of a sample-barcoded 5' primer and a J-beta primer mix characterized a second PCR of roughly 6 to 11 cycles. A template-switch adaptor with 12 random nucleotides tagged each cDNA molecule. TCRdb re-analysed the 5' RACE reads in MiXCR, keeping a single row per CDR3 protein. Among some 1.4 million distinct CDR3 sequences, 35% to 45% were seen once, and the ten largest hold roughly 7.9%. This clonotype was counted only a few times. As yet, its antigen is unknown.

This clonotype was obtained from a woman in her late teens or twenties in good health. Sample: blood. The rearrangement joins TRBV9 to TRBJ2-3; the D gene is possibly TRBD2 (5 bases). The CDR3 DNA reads TGTGCCAGCAGCGTAGGGGAGAGCACAGATACGCAGTATTTT. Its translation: CASSVGESTDTQYF.